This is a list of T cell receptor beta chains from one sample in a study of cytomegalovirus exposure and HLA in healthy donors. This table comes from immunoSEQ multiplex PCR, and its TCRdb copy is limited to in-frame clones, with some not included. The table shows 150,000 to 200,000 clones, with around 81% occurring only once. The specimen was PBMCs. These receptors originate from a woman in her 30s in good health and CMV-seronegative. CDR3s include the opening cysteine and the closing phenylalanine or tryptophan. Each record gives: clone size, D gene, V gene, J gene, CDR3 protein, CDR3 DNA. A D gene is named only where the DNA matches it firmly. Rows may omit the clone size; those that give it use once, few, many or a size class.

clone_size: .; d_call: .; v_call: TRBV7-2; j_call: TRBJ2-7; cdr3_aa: CASSLGGGPYEQYF; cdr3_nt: TGTGCCAGCAGCCTCGGCGGAGGACCCTACGAGCAGTACTTC
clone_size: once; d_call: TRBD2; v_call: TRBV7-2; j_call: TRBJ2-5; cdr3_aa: CASSLVRLVTSGRTETQYF; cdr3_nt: TGTGCCAGCAGCTTAGTTCGTTTGGTGACTAGCGGACGGACGGAGACCCAGTACTTC
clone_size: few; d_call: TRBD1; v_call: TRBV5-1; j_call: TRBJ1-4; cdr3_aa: CASSDRQGINEKLFF; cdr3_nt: TGCGCCAGCAGCGACCGACAGGGGATAAATGAAAAACTGTTTTTT
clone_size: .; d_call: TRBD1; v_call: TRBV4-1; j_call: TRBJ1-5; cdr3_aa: CASSQVRTGGNQPQHF; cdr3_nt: TGCGCCAGCAGCCAAGTACGGACAGGTGGCAATCAGCCCCAGCATTTT
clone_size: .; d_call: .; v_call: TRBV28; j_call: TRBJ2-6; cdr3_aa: CASLSRGSGANVLTF; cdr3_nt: TGTGCCAGCCTCTCACGGGGTTCCGGGGCCAACGTCCTGACTTTC
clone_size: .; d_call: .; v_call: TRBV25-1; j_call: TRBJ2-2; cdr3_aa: CASSEFGGELFF; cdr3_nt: TGTGCCAGCAGTGAATTCGGGGGGGAGCTGTTTTTT
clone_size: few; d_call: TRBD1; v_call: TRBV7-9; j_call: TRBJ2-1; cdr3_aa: CASSPTGVNEQFF; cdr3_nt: TGTGCCAGCAGCCCTACAGGGGTCAATGAGCAGTTCTTC
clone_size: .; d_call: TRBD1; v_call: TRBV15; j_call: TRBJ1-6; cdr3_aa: CATSVDRGWSPLHF; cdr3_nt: TGTGCCACCAGCGTGGACAGGGGCTGGTCACCCCTCCACTTT
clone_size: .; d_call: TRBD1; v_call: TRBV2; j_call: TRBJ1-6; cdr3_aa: CASTRQGARNSPLHF; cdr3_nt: TGTGCCAGCACCCGACAGGGGGCTCGTAATTCACCCCTCCACTTT
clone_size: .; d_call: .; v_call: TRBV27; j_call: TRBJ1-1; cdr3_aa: CASRWATWANTEAFF; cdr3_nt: TGTGCCAGCAGATGGGCGACATGGGCCAACACTGAAGCTTTCTTT
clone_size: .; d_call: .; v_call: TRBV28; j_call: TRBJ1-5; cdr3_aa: CASIHPGTTNQPQHF; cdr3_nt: TGTGCCAGCATCCACCCCGGGACAACGAATCAGCCCCAGCATTTT
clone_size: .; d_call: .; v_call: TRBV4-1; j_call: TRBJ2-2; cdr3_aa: CASSRGERTGELFF; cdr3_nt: TGCGCCAGCAGCAGGGGCGAACGCACCGGGGAGCTGTTTTTT
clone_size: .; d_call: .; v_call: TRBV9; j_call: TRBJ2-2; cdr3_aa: CASSANRVDTGELFF; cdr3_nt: TGTGCCAGCAGCGCCAACAGGGTGGACACCGGGGAGCTGTTTTTT
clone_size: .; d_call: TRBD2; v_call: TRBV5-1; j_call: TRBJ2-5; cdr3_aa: CASSLGGPAGYQETQYF; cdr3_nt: TGCGCCAGCAGCCTGGGCGGGCCAGCGGGGTACCAAGAGACCCAGTACTTC
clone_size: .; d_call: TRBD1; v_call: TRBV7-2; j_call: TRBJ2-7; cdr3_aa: CASSPPGQGYEQYF; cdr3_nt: TGTGCCAGCAGCCCTCCGGGACAGGGCTACGAGCAGTACTTC
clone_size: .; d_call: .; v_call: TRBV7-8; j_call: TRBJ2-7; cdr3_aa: CASSSPPYEQYF; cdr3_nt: TGTGCCAGCAGCTCCCCTCCCTACGAGCAGTACTTC
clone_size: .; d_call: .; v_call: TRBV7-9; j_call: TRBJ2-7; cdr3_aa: CASSFGTGDEQYF; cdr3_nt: TGTGCCAGCAGCTTTGGGACTGGGGACGAGCAGTACTTC
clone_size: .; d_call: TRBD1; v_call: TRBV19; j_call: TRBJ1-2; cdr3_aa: CASSTRDRGGYTF; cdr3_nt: TGTGCCAGTAGTACCCGGGACAGGGGTGGCTACACCTTC
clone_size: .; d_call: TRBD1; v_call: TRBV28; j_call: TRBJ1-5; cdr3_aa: CASSPHRQGWWWTVNQPQHF; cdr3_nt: TGTGCCAGCAGTCCCCATCGACAGGGTTGGTGGTGGACAGTCAATCAGCCCCAGCATTTT
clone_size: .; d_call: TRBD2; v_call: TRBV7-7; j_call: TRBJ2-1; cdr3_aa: CASSLGSGGPNFDEQFF; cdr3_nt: TGTGCCAGCAGCTTAGGCAGCGGGGGCCCCAATTTTGATGAGCAGTTCTTC
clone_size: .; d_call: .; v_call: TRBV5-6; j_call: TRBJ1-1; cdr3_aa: CASSPWTVSNTEAFF; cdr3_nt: TGTGCCAGCAGCCCGTGGACAGTTTCGAACACTGAAGCTTTCTTT
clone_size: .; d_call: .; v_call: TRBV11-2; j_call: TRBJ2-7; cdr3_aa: CASSIYRGVSSYEQYF; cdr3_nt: TGTGCCAGCAGCATATATAGAGGTGTAAGCTCCTACGAGCAGTACTTC
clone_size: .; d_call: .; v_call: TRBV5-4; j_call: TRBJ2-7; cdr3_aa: CASSLGGGQVPYEQYF; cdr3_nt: TGTGCCAGCAGCTTGGGGGGAGGACAGGTACCCTACGAGCAGTACTTC
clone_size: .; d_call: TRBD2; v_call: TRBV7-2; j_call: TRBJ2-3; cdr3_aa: CASSLSLAGVVGDTQYF; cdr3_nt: TGTGCCAGCAGCTTATCCTTAGCGGGGGTAGTGGGAGATACGCAGTATTTT
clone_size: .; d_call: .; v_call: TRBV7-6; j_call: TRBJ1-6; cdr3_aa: CASSANLELNSPLHF; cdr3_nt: TGTGCCAGCAGCGCGAACCTAGAACTGAATTCACCCCTCCACTTT
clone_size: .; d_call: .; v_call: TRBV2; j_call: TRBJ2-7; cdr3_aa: CASSRVGNHYEQYF; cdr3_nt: TGTGCCAGCAGTCGGGTCGGGAACCACTACGAGCAGTACTTC
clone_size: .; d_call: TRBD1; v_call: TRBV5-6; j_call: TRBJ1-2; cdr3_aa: CASSLWGQVGGYGYTF; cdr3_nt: TGTGCCAGCAGCTTGTGGGGACAGGTTGGGGGCTATGGCTACACCTTC
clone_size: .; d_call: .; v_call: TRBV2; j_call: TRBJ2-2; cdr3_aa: CASSEQGHLNGELFF; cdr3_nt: TGTGCCAGCAGTGAACAGGGTCACCTCAACGGGGAGCTGTTTTTT
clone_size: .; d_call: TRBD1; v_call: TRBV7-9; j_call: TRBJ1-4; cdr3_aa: CSSSDTGQGAKEKLFF; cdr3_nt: TGTTCCAGCAGCGATACCGGACAGGGGGCGAAGGAAAAACTGTTTTTT
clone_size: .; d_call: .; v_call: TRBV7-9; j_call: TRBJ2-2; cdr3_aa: CASSLPAGELFF; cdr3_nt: TGTGCCAGCAGCTTGCCGGCCGGGGAGCTGTTTTTT
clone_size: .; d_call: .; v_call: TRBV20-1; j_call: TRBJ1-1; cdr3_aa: CSSEQGPEAFF; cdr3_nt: TGCAGTTCCGAACAGGGCCCTGAAGCTTTCTTT
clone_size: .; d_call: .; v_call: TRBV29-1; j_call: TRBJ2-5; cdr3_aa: CSVRSAGLNQYF; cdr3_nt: TGCAGCGTCCGATCGGCAGGGCTCAATCAGTACTTC
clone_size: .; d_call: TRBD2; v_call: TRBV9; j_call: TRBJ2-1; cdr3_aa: CASSGQRGGNQYDEQFF; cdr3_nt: TGTGCCAGCAGCGGCCAGCGGGGGGGGAACCAATATGATGAGCAGTTCTTC
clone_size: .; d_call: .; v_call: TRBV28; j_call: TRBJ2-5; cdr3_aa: CASEPGTPGTQYF; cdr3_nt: TGTGCCAGCGAACCCGGGACACCGGGGACCCAGTACTTC
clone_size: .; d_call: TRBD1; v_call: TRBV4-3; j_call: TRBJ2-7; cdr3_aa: CASSQEETGAYEQYF; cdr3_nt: TGCGCCAGCAGCCAAGAAGAGACAGGGGCCTACGAGCAGTACTTC